The 3 T cell receptor beta chains below come from one sample, sequenced in a study of blood T cell repertoires in COVID-19 (dated by TCRdb to 2018 to 2020). Library prep was done by the immunoSEQ multiplex PCR assay. Drawn from immuneACCESS, this table holds only the in-frame rearrangements with V and J called that TCRdb kept. Clones are partly lost; checked studies trace under half to an unresolved V gene and leave the rest unexplained. For this sample the table gives 81,000 or so clones, of which more than 75% were detected only once. Approximately 8.1% of the sample belongs to the ten largest clones. Sequenced input: peripheral blood. The receptors here all came from a man over 45 with active COVID-19.

The chain recombines TRBV6-4 with TRBJ1-6; TRBD1 aligns across 7 bases. The length of the CDR3 is 14 residues. Germline V gene sequence: CDR1 MRHNA, CDR2 SNTAGT. Germline trimming cut 8 bases from V and 0 bases from J; bases unmatched to any gene: 1. CDR3 nucleotides: TGTGCCAGCCGGGACAGCTCCTATAATTCACCCCTCCACTTT. This encodes CASRDSSYNSPLHF.

This sequence joins TRBV29-1 and TRBJ2-7; 12 bases are a match to TRBD2. The CDR3 has 13 amino acids. Per the germline V gene, CDR1 is SQVTM and CDR2 is ANQGSEA. The ends lost 6 bases at V and 6 bases at J; junction bases unmatched: 6. This CDR3 reads CSVETSGSGEQYF. CDR3 DNA sequence: TGCAGCGTCGAGACTAGCGGGAGTGGCGAGCAGTACTTC.

This clone occurred once. The chain joins TRBV10-3 to TRBJ1-1; 7 nucleotides align to TRBD1. Trimming cost V 6 bases and J 7 bases; bases outside gene matches: 2. The CDR3 extends over 11 amino acids. The germline V gene encodes CDR1 ENHRY and CDR2 SYGVKD. This CDR3 is CAISSGGEAFF. The CDR3 coding sequence is TGTGCCATCAGCTCAGGGGGTGAAGCTTTCTTT.